The rows below give T cell receptor beta chains drawn from one sample of a study of cytotoxic CD8 clonotypes in ibrutinib-treated CLL. Generated by immunoSEQ multiplex PCR, the TCRdb table keeps only in-frame clones and is missing some. The table includes about 74,000 clones, 80% detected once. Material: PBMCs, obtained at disease progression, from a patient treated with ibrutinib. Receptors originate from a human donor with chronic lymphocytic leukemia. The CDR3 runs from the conserved cysteine through the conserved F or W. A D gene is named only where the DNA matches it firmly. The listing skips clone size in some rows; elsewhere it reads once, few, many or a size class.

.	.	TRBV5-4	TRBJ1-4	TGTGCCAGCAGCGTTTTTGGTGAAAAACTGTTTTTT	CASSVFGEKLFF
TRBD2	.	TRBV13	TRBJ2-1	TGTGCCAGCAGCTTAGTTAGCGGGGGGGCAAAGTCTAATGAGCAGTTCTTC	CASSLVSGGAKSNEQFF
.	.	TRBV30	TRBJ1-4	TGTGCCTGGAGTCGCGGCGATAAGGTTAATGAAAAACTGTTTTTT	CAWSRGDKVNEKLFF
.	.	TRBV29-1	TRBJ1-5	TGCAGCGTTGCTCAGGGTAGCAATCAGCCCCAGCATTTT	CSVAQGSNQPQHF
.	.	TRBV7-8	TRBJ2-7	TGTGCCAGCAGCGATTTCTGGGAGTCCTACGAGCAGTACTTC	CASSDFWESYEQYF
.	.	TRBV10-1	TRBJ2-1	TGCGCCAGCAGTGAGTCGAATCAGGCTGAGCAGTTCTTC	CASSESNQAEQFF
.	.	TRBV4-1	TRBJ1-3	TGCGCCAGCAGCCAAATTTCTGGAATGGGTGGAAACACCATATATTTT	CASSQISGMGGNTIYF
.	once	TRBV2	TRBJ1-2	TGTGCCAGCAGCGGACAGCTGGGAGGCTACACCTTC	CASSGQLGGYTF
.	.	TRBV5-5	TRBJ2-3	TGTGCCAGCAGCTTCCAACCGACTAGAACTAGCACAGATACGCAGTATTTT	CASSFQPTRTSTDTQYF
TRBD2	.	TRBV7-9	TRBJ2-1	TGTGCCAGCAGCCCGGTAGCGGGAGGGTTTGTGTATGAGCAGTTCTTC	CASSPVAGGFVYEQFF
.	.	TRBV21-1	TRBJ1-4	TGTGCCAGCAGCAAGAGGACAGGGAATGAAAAACTGTTTTTT	CASSKRTGNEKLFF
TRBD1	few	TRBV28	TRBJ1-1	TGTGCCAGCAGTTTAGGGACAGGGGAAGCTTTCTTT	CASSLGTGEAFF
.	.	TRBV18	TRBJ2-5	TGTGCCAGCTCACCTCACCGTGACCAAGAGACCCAGTACTTC	CASSPHRDQETQYF
TRBD2	.	TRBV28	TRBJ2-1	TGTGCCACCGGGGGGGCCGTCAATGAGCAGTTCTTC	CATGGAVNEQFF
.	.	TRBV28	TRBJ2-6	TGTGCCAGCAGCAAGAGACCCTCTGGGGCCAACGTCCTGACTTTC	CASSKRPSGANVLTF
TRBD2	.	TRBV9	TRBJ2-5	TGTGCCAGCAGTGGCAGCGGGAGGGCCGGGGAGACCCAGTACTTC	CASSGSGRAGETQYF
TRBD2	.	TRBV19	TRBJ2-7	TGTGCCTCCGCGGCGGGAGATTTCTACGAGCAGTACTTC	CASAAGDFYEQYF
.	.	TRBV2	TRBJ1-5	TGTGCCAGCACTTTTTCTGGGAATAGCAATCAGCCCCAGCATTTT	CASTFSGNSNQPQHF
TRBD1	.	TRBV13	TRBJ2-6	TGTGCCAGCAGCCTTGGACAGGGCCACTCTGGGGCCAACGTCCTGACTTTC	CASSLGQGHSGANVLTF
.	.	TRBV30	TRBJ2-7	TGTGCCTGGAGTCCGGGGGCGGACGAGCAGTACTTC	CAWSPGADEQYF
.	.	TRBV7-3	TRBJ2-1	TGTGCCAGCAGCTTAAGGAACAATGAGCAGTTCTTC	CASSLRNNEQFF
.	once	TRBV6-6	TRBJ2-3	TGTGCCAGCATCACCCCCGGGGGAACAGATACGCAGTATTTT	CASITPGGTDTQYF
.	.	TRBV18	TRBJ1-5	TGTGCCAGCTCATCGGGACGCAACAATCAGCCCCAGCATTTT	CASSSGRNNQPQHF
.	.	TRBV6-1	TRBJ2-7	TGTGCCAGCGATGCCCTGACAGGCGGGTACGAGCAGTACTTC	CASDALTGGYEQYF
TRBD1	.	TRBV5-1	TRBJ1-1	TGCGCCAGCAGCAAACGGACAGGAGGAGGAACTGAAGCTTTCTTT	CASSKRTGGGTEAFF
.	.	TRBV11-3	TRBJ2-1	TGTGCCAGCAGCCCAGAGGGGCAGGGCTTGGCCTACAATGAGCAGTTCTTC	CASSPEGQGLAYNEQFF
.	.	TRBV6-1	TRBJ2-7	TGTGCCAGCAGTGAAGTTGGCGGGCCCTACGAGCAGTACTTC	CASSEVGGPYEQYF
.	once	TRBV7-8	TRBJ1-1	TGTGCCAGCAGCTTATCCCCCCCCTTTGGGAACATGAACACTGAAGCTTTCTTT	CASSLSPPFGNMNTEAFF
.	few	TRBV2	TRBJ2-7	TGTGCCAGCAACTTACGGCCCTCAACCTACGAGCAGTACTTC	CASNLRPSTYEQYF
TRBD2	.	TRBV11-3	TRBJ2-1	TGTGCCAGCAGCGAGACTAGCGGGGGGTACAATGAGCAGTTCTTC	CASSETSGGYNEQFF
.	.	TRBV4-1	TRBJ2-1	TGCGCCAGCAGCCCCCACGAACCCGCGGATGAGCAGTTCTTC	CASSPHEPADEQFF
.	.	TRBV30	TRBJ1-2	TGTGCCTACATGGACGGGAACTATGGCTACACCTTC	CAYMDGNYGYTF
TRBD1	once	TRBV29-1	TRBJ1-2	TGCAGCGTTGGCCCCGGGACAGAGGGTGATGGCTACACCTTC	CSVGPGTEGDGYTF